This TCR beta chain was captured by sequencing in a study of human T cells and chemical hapten exposure. This clonotype was recorded many times. TCRdb reprocessed the RACE reads with MiXCR, giving one entry per CDR3 protein. The profile shows 89,000 or so distinct CDR3 sequences, around 8.8% of them singletons. Germline V gene data show CDR1 as SEHNR and CDR2 as FQNEAQ (reference sequence). CDR3 size: 16 residues. V gave up 5 bases and J gave up 0 bases, with 15 bases separating them. Time point: pre-sensitization, week 0. Indicated treatment: therapeutic diphenylcyclopropenone sensitization with weekly scalp DPC.

This sequence originates from a man aged 35 to 55 with alopecia areata. Some clones in this sample may be carry-over from other donors' samples. The sequences come from whole blood, collected in connection with sensitization to the hapten diphenylcyclopropenone (DPC). The rearrangement uses TRBV7-9 and TRBJ2-3, with a possible D match to TRBD2 (7 bases). CDR3 in amino acids: CASSQEGGPSTDTQYF. CDR3 nucleotide sequence: TGTGCCAGCAGCCAGGAGGGGGGGCCTAGCACAGATACGCAGTATTTT.